This T cell receptor (beta chain) was found in a study of Ad26.COV2.S vaccination and SARS-CoV-2 variants. For the study at large: Ad26.COV2.S was injected intramuscularly once or twice, 56 days apart. Whole-study results and caveats: Non-spike TCR breadth was similar in vaccine and placebo recipients. Measurements of TCR breadth and depth may have given underestimates of the total T cell responses.

Treatment described: 19 received Ad26.COV2.S at low or high dose, single or two shots; about 5 received placebo; per-sample allocation not given. Vaccine and placebo recipients were sampled on day 63 after the first injection. The administered vaccine (an Ad26 vector) expressed Wuhan-strain SARS-CoV-2 spike. From germline, CDR1 is LGHNA and CDR2 YSLEER. CDR3 length: 15 residues. Trimming removed 1 base from V and 4 bases from J, with 14 bases in between. The data were produced by immunoSEQ multiplex PCR, yet TCRdb's version contains in-frame clones alone and is incomplete. This table has roughly 420,000 clones, approximately 88% appearing once. Comment on this clone: Its antigen is still unknown.

This TCR derives from a person aged 18-65 years who received the Ad26.COV2.S COVID-19 vaccine or a placebo. J is TRBJ2-7 and V is TRBV4-3; the D gene is possibly TRBD1 (6 bases). The input for sequencing was peripheral blood, taken in a trial of Ad26.COV2.S vaccine versus placebo. CDR3 amino acids: CASSQGGHLIYEQYF. The CDR3 nucleotides are TGCGCCAGCAGCCAAGGGGGACACCTTATTTACGAGCAGTACTTC.